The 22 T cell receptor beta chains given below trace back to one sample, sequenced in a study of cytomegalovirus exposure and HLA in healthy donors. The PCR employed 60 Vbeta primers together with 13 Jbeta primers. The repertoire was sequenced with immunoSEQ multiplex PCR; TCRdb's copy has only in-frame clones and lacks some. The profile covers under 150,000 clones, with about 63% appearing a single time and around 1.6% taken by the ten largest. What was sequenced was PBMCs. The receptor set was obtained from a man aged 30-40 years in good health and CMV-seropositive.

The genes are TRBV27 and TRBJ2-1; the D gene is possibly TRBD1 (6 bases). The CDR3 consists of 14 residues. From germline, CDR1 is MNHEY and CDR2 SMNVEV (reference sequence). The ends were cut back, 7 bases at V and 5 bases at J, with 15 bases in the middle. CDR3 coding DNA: TGTGCCAGCATCCGGAGTAACAGGGACAATGAGCAGTTCTTC. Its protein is CASIRSNRDNEQFF.

The CDR3, as DNA: TGTGCCAGCAGCTTAACAGAAGACGGTTGGAGCACAGATACGCAGTATTTT. As protein: CASSLTEDGWSTDTQYF. The chain has TRBV7-9 and TRBJ2-3; the D is unclear. Germline V gives CDR1 SEHNR, CDR2 FQNEAQ (reference sequence). Trimming removed 2 bases at V and 0 bases at J, with 15 bases between. CDR3 length equals 17 residues.

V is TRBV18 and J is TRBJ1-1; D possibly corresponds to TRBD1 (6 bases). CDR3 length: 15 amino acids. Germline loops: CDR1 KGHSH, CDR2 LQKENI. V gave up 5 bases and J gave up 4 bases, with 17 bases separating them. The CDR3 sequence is CASSAGAVVSTEAFF. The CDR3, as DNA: TGTGCCAGCTCAGCGGGGGCTGTAGTAAGCACTGAAGCTTTCTTT.

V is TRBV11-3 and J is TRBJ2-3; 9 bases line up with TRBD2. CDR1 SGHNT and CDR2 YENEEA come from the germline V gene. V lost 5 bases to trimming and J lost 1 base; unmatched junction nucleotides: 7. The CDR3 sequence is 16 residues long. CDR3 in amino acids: CASSPGLARGTDTQYF. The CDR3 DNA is TGTGCCAGCAGCCCGGGACTAGCACGGGGCACAGATACGCAGTATTTT.

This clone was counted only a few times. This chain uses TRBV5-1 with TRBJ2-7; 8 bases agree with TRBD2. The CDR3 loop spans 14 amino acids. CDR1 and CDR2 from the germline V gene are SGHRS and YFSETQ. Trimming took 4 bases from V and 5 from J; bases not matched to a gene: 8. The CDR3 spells CASSPGREGHEQYF. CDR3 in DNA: TGCGCCAGCAGCCCCGGGAGGGAGGGTCACGAGCAGTACTTC.

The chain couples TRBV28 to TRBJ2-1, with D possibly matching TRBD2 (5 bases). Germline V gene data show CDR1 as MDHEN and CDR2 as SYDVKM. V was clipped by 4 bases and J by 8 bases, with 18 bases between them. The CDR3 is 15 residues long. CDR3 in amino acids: CASSSPDRGRDEQFF. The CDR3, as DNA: TGTGCCAGCAGTTCGCCTGACCGAGGGAGAGATGAGCAGTTCTTC.

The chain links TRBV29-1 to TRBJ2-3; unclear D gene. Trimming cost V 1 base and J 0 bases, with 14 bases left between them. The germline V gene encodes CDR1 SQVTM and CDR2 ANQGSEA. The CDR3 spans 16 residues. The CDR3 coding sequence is TGCAGCGTTGAAGGCCATAAGTCCCTAAGCACAGATACGCAGTATTTT. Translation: CSVEGHKSLSTDTQYF.

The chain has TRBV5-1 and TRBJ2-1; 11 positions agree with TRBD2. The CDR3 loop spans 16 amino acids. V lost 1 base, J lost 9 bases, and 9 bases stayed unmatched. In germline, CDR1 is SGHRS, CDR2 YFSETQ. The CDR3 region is CASSLPLAGVQGEQFF. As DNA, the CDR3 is TGCGCCAGCAGCTTGCCACTAGCGGGAGTTCAGGGTGAGCAGTTCTTC.

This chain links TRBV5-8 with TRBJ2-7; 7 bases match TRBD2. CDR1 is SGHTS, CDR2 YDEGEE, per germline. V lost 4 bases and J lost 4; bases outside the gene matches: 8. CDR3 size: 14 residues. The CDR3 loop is CASSPGLVSYEQYF. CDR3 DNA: TGTGCCAGCAGCCCCGGACTAGTCAGTTACGAGCAGTACTTC.

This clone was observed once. Written as DNA, the CDR3 is TGTGCCAGTAGTATAACCGACTACTACAATGAGCAGTTCTTC. As protein: CASSITDYYNEQFF. This chain uses TRBV19 with TRBJ2-1; the D gene is possibly TRBD2 (5 bases). Between the trimmed V and J ends, which lost 2 bases and 3 bases, there was a span of 8 bases. From germline, CDR1 is LNHDA and CDR2 SQIVND (reference sequence). This CDR3 is built from 14 residues.

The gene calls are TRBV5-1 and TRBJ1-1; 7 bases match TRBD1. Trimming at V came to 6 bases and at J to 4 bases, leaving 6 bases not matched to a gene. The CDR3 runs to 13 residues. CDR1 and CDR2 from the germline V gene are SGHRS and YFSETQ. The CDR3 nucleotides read TGCGCCAGCAAGGGGAACAGGGGCACTGAAGCTTTCTTT. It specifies CASKGNRGTEAFF.

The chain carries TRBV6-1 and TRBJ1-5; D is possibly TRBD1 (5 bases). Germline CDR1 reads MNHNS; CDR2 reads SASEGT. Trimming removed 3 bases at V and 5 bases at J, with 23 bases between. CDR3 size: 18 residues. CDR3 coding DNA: TGTGCCAGCAGTGATAATCCCCGGATTTGGGGCTTCGATCAGCCCCAGCATTTT. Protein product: CASSDNPRIWGFDQPQHF.

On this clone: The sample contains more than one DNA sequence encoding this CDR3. The CDR3 DNA reads TGTGCCAGCAGACGACAAAACACTGAAGCTTTCTTT. This sequence encodes CASRRQNTEAFF. The chain links TRBV6-1 to TRBJ1-1; no reliable D call. Germline CDR1 MNHNS, CDR2 SASEGT. This CDR3 is 12 amino acids long. V lost 6 bases and J 2 bases, leaving 7 bases between the germline ends.

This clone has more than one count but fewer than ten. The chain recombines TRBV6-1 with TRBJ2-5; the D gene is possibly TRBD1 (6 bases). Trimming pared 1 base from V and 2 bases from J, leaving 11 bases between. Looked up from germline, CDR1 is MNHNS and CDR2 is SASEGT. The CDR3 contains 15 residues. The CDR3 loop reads CASSEGAGAQETQYF. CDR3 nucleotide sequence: TGTGCCAGCAGTGAAGGGGCAGGGGCACAAGAGACCCAGTACTTC.

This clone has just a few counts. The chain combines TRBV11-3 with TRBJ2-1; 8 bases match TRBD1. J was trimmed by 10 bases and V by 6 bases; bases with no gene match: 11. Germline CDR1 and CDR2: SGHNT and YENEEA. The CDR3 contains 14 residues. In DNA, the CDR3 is TGTGCCAGCAGTTCTTACCAGGGGGCGCGGGAGCAGTTCTTC. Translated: CASSSYQGAREQFF.

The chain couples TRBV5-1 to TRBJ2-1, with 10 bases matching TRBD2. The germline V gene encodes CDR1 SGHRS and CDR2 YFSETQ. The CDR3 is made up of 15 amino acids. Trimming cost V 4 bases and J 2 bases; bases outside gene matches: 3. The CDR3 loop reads CASSISGRAYNEQFF. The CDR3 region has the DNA TGCGCCAGCAGCATCAGCGGGAGGGCCTACAATGAGCAGTTCTTC.

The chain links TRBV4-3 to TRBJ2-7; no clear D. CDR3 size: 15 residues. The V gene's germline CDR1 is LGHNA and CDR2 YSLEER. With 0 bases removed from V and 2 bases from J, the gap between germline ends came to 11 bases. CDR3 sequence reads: CASSQDLQTTYEQYF. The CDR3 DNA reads TGCGCCAGCAGCCAAGATCTACAGACGACCTACGAGCAGTACTTC.

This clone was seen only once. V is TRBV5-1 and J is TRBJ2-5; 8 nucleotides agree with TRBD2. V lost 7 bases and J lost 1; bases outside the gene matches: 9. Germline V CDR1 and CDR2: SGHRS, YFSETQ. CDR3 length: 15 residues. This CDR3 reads CASRGGGEGQETQYF. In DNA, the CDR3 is TGCGCCAGCCGGGGGGGTGGTGAGGGCCAAGAGACCCAGTACTTC.

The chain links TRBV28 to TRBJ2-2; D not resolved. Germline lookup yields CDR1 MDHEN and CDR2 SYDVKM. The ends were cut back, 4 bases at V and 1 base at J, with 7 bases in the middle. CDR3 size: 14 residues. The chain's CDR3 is CASSSPGNTGELFF. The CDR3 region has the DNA TGTGCCAGCAGTTCCCCAGGGAACACCGGGGAGCTGTTTTTT.

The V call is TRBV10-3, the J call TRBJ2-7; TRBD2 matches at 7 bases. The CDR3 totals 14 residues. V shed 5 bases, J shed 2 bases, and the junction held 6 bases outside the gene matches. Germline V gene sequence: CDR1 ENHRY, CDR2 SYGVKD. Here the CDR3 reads CAISWTGGAYEQYF. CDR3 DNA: TGTGCCATCAGTTGGACTGGGGGGGCCTACGAGCAGTACTTC.

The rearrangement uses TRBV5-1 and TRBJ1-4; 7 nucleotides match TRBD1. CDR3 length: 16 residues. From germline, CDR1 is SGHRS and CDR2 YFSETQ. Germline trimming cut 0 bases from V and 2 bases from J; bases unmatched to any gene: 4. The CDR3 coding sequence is TGCGCCAGCAGCTTGGTAGGGGGCACGACTAATGAAAAACTGTTTTTT. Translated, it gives CASSLVGGTTNEKLFF.

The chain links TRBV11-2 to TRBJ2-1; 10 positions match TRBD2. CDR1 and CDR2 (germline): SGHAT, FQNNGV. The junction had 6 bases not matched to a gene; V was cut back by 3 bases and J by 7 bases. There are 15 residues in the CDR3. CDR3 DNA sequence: TGTGCCAGCAGCTTCCTAGCGGGAGTGGGGAATGAGCAGTTCTTC. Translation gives CASSFLAGVGNEQFF.